Only a few counts were recorded for the clone carrying this T cell receptor (beta chain). The antigen remains unidentified. CDR1 is DFQATT, CDR2 SNEGSKA, per germline (reference sequence). With 3 bases clipped from V and 7 bases from J, the junction kept 8 bases outside the gene matches. The CDR3 totals 14 residues. The data belong to a study of identical twins. Study observations and caveats: Out-of-frame alpha sequences shared between twins exhibited an excess of low generation probability.

One entry per CDR3 protein, called by TCRdb with MiXCR from the 5' RACE reads. Of hundreds of thousands of distinct CDR3 sequences listed, about 8% are singletons. A further study also used this sample, focusing on yellow fever vaccine responses in identical twins.

The chain couples TRBV20-1 to TRBJ2-1; 8 bases fit TRBD2. The sequence came from a woman aged 18-30 years in good health. Material for sequencing was memory (CD45RO+) T cells sorted from blood. The CDR3: CSASNGRARNEQFF. DNA of the CDR3: TGCAGTGCTAGTAACGGGAGGGCCAGGAATGAGCAGTTCTTC.